These 24 T cell receptor beta chains were all obtained from the same sample, sequenced in a study of blood T cell repertoires in COVID-19. Produced via immunoSEQ multiplex PCR; TCRdb's table is partial and in-frame only. The table records about 140,000 clones, about 80% of them present only once. Sample: peripheral blood. These receptors all come from a woman aged 55-75 years with acute or convalescent COVID-19.

V gene TRBV12-3 or TRBV12-4 combines with J gene TRBJ2-5; D is ambiguous. V gave up 8 bases and J gave up 2 bases, with 9 bases separating them. CDR3 length: 12 amino acids. CDR3: CASGLAQETQYF. Written as DNA, the CDR3 is TGTGCCAGCGGTCTGGCACAAGAGACCCAGTACTTC.

The chain is built from TRBV18 and TRBJ2-3, with 15 bases matching TRBD2. The junction had 4 bases not matched to a gene; V was cut back by 4 bases and J by 5 bases. CDR1 KGHSH and CDR2 LQKENI come from the germline V gene. This CDR3 region has 16 residues. CDR3 sequence reads: CASSRTSGRALDTQYF. Here the CDR3 DNA reads TGTGCCAGCTCACGGACTAGCGGGAGGGCCCTAGATACGCAGTATTTT.

The V call is TRBV11-2, the J call TRBJ2-5; 13 nucleotides line up with TRBD2. The V gene end was trimmed by 5 bases and the J gene end by 5 bases; junction bases not matched to a gene: 17. CDR1 and CDR2 (germline): SGHAT, FQNNGV. The CDR3 has 19 amino acids. The DNA of the CDR3 is TGTGCCAGCAGCCTTGCCGGGACTAGCGGGATTTGGTCTTGGGAGACCCAGTACTTC. Translated, it gives CASSLAGTSGIWSWETQYF. The full variable domain, with the rest looked up from reference TRBV11-2 and TRBJ2-5, is EAGVAQSPRYKIIEKRQSVAFWCNPISGHATLYWYQQILGQGPKLLIQFQNNGVVDDSQLPKDRFSAERLKGVDSTLKIQPAKLEDSAVYLCASSLAGTSGIWSWETQYFGPGTRLLVL.

V usage is TRBV23-1 and J usage is TRBJ2-7; no firm D call. TRBV23-1 is an ORF, with its function uncertain. The length of the CDR3 is 17 residues. V was shortened by 4 bases and J by 2 bases, with 21 bases between the two germline ends. This CDR3 is CASSPSVSVDITYEQYF. CDR3 sequence (DNA): TGCGCCAGCAGTCCCTCGGTGTCGGTAGATATCACCTACGAGCAGTACTTC.

This sequence joins TRBV2 and TRBJ2-7; 10 bases are shared with TRBD2. The V and J ends lost 8 bases and 7 bases, in that order; junction bases with no gene match: 8. The CDR3 is 13 amino acids. Germline loops: CDR1 SNHLY, CDR2 FYNNEI. The CDR3 is CASAPLAGSEQYF. DNA of the CDR3: TGTGCCAGCGCTCCACTAGCGGGATCAGAGCAGTACTTC.

In this sample, this clone turned up once. The CDR3 DNA reads as TGTGCCAGCAGAGGGGGCTGGACTGAAGCTTTCTTT. Protein sequence: CASRGGWTEAFF. This chain links TRBV28 with TRBJ1-1, with TRBD1 matching over 7 bases. This CDR3 is 12 amino acids long. Germline lookup yields CDR1 MDHEN and CDR2 SYDVKM. V shed 6 bases and J 5 bases; nucleotides not matched to a gene: 3.

Turning to this clone: A read error may account for a junction end that differs from germline. The chain employs TRBV5-1 and TRBJ2-6; 10 bases map to TRBD2. Germline CDR1 is SGHRS and CDR2 is YFSETQ. This CDR3 contains 16 residues. CDR3 amino acids: CARSGGGPSGANVLTF. The CDR3, as DNA: TGCGCCCGCAGCGGGGGGGGACCCTCGGGGGCCAACGTCCTGACTTTC.

The CDR3 bases are TGTGCCAGCAGCCAAGATCCGGGTCTATTTGAAAAACTGTTTTTT. Amino acids: CASSQDPGLFEKLFF. The chain employs TRBV3-1 (or the pseudogene TRBV3-2) and TRBJ1-4, with no clear D. The V end was cut by 0 bases, the J end by 7 bases, with 12 bases between. Germline CDR1 is LGHDT and CDR2 is YNNKEL (reference sequence). This CDR3 comprises 15 residues.

The chain carries TRBV5-1 and TRBJ1-6, with TRBD1 matching 10 bases. This CDR3 spans 15 amino acids. V lost 4 bases to trimming and J lost 7 bases; unmatched junction nucleotides: 5. Germline CDR1 is SGHRS and CDR2 is YFSETQ. The CDR3 here is CASSLDRGTNSPLHF. DNA of the CDR3: TGCGCCAGCAGCCTGGACAGGGGGACGAATTCACCCCTCCACTTT.

The rearrangement joins TRBV6-6 to TRBJ2-7; D is perhaps TRBD2 (6 bases). The CDR3 is 12 residues long. Germline loops: CDR1 MNHNY, CDR2 SVGAGI (reference sequence). Trimming took 8 bases from V and 0 from J, leaving 8 bases between them. As DNA, the CDR3 is TGTGCCAGCCGCGGGATCTCCTACGAGCAGTACTTC. This encodes CASRGISYEQYF.

CDR3 sequence reads: CASSFGGRYYGYTF. CDR3 coding DNA: TGTGCCAGCAGTTTCGGGGGGCGCTACTATGGCTACACCTTC. The rearrangement uses TRBV28 and TRBJ1-2, with D tentatively TRBD1 (6 bases). The CDR3 has 14 residues. The V end lost 3 bases, the J end lost 3 bases, and 11 bases lay between the germline ends. Germline-derived CDR1 and CDR2 are MDHEN and SYDVKM.

This clone appeared a single time. The chain couples TRBV7-2 to TRBJ2-3; 9 nucleotides align to TRBD2. The CDR3 is 16 amino acids. In germline, CDR1 is SGHTA, CDR2 FQGNSA. With 7 bases clipped from V and 3 bases from J, the junction kept 11 bases outside the gene matches. The CDR3 loop is CASTPSGAPRTDTQYF. CDR3 DNA: TGTGCCAGCACACCTAGCGGGGCCCCCCGGACAGATACGCAGTATTTT.

The chain couples TRBV29-1 to TRBJ2-1; tentative D call: TRBD2 (6 bases). In germline, CDR1 is SQVTM, CDR2 ANQGSEA. V was cut by 3 bases and J by 9 bases, with 18 bases left in between. CDR3 length: 14 amino acids. The CDR3 region has the DNA TGCAGCGTTGATAAATCTAGCGTGCGTGCTGAGCAGTTCTTC. Its translation is CSVDKSSVRAEQFF.

This clone was seen a handful of times. V usage is TRBV19 and J usage is TRBJ2-3; 9 bases map to TRBD2. The CDR3 loop spans 15 amino acids. Looked up from germline, CDR1 is LNHDA and CDR2 is SQIVND (reference sequence). The junction had 7 bases not matched to a gene; V was cut back by 3 bases and J by 6 bases. The CDR3 bases are TGTGCCAGTAGTATTTTTAGCGGGAGTGGGGATACGCAGTATTTT. It encodes CASSIFSGSGDTQYF.

This rearrangement joins TRBV7-2 to TRBJ2-7; 7 bases match TRBD1. Germline CDR1 and CDR2: SGHTA and FQGNSA. The CDR3 is 15 residues long. V lost 5 bases and J lost 2; bases outside the gene matches: 9. The CDR3 DNA follows: TGTGCCAGCAGCCCCACCCGGGACAGAGCCTACGAGCAGTACTTC. This codes for CASSPTRDRAYEQYF.

This rearrangement joins TRBV10-1 to TRBJ2-7, with TRBD2 matching 9 bases. V shed 4 bases, J shed 3 bases, and the junction held 22 bases outside the gene matches. Per germline, CDR1 WNHNN and CDR2 SYGVQD (reference sequence). The CDR3 loop spans 20 amino acids. The CDR3 sequence: CASSGVLVSSGAGVNYEQYF. The CDR3 region has the DNA TGCGCCAGCAGTGGGGTTTTAGTCTCTAGCGGGGCCGGGGTAAACTACGAGCAGTACTTC.

V usage is TRBV27 and J usage is TRBJ1-2; weak D call: TRBD1 (5 bases). Germline lookup yields CDR1 MNHEY and CDR2 SMNVEV (reference sequence). The CDR3 extends over 12 amino acids. The ends were cut back, 6 bases at V and 4 bases at J, with 9 bases in the middle. This CDR3 is CASRQASYGYTF. DNA for the CDR3: TGTGCCAGCAGACAGGCGAGCTATGGCTACACCTTC.

In DNA, the CDR3 is TGCGCCAGCAGCCAGCTTCTCGGGAATCAGCCCCAGCATTTT. It encodes CASSQLLGNQPQHF. J is TRBJ1-5 and V is TRBV4-1; the D is unclear. Trimming left V 3 bases short and J 4 bases short, with 10 bases between. The CDR3 runs 14 residues. Germline V CDR1 and CDR2: MGHRA, YSYEKL.

This chain connects TRBV6-6 to TRBJ2-7; 12 bases are a match to TRBD1. This CDR3 region has 15 residues. J gave up 7 bases and V 5 bases, and 9 bases lay outside the gene matches. Germline CDR1 reads MNHNY; CDR2 reads SVGAGI (reference sequence). The CDR3 region is CASSDQGTGGREQYF. The CDR3 DNA sequence: TGTGCCAGCAGTGATCAAGGGACAGGGGGCAGAGAGCAGTACTTC.

CDR3 sequence (DNA): TGTGCCAGCAGCCCGGACAGGTTGCAGCCCCAGCATTTT. Translating gives CASSPDRLQPQHF. This chain links TRBV5-4 with TRBJ1-5; 7 bases map to TRBD1. The CDR3 runs 13 residues. The V segment lost 4 bases and the J segment 7 bases; nucleotides outside the gene matches: 5. Germline V gene sequence: CDR1 SGHNT, CDR2 YYREEE (reference sequence).

This chain joins TRBV3-1 (or the pseudogene TRBV3-2) and TRBJ1-4; the match to TRBD1 covers 7 bases. Germline V lookup: CDR1 LGHDT, CDR2 YNNKEL (reference sequence). V trimming: 4 bases; J trimming: 8 bases; junction bases outside the gene matches: 7. This CDR3 comprises 14 residues. CDR3 sequence (DNA): TGTGCCAGCAGCCTCAGACAGGGAAGAGAAAAACTGTTTTTT. Amino acid sequence: CASSLRQGREKLFF.

The chain links TRBV2 to TRBJ1-4; 7 bases are shared with TRBD1. V lost 6 bases and J lost 2; bases outside the gene matches: 6. CDR1 SNHLY and CDR2 FYNNEI come from the germline V gene. The CDR3 is made up of 15 amino acids. CDR3 region: CASSDEQGTNEKLFF. The CDR3 bases are TGTGCCAGCAGCGATGAACAGGGGACTAATGAAAAACTGTTTTTT. Full variable domain (outside the CDR3, taken from reference TRBV2 and TRBJ1-4): EPEVTQTPSHQVTQMGQEVILRCVPISNHLYFYWYRQILGQKVEFLVSFYNNEISEKSEIFDDQFSVERPDGSNFTLKIRSTKLEDSAMYFCASSDEQGTNEKLFFGSGTQLSVL.

This chain uses TRBV7-2 with TRBJ2-7; 8 bases line up with TRBD1. The V and J ends lost 3 bases and 6 bases, in that order; junction bases with no gene match: 7. The V gene's germline CDR1 is SGHTA and CDR2 FQGNSA. The CDR3 consists of 14 residues. The CDR3 nucleotides read TGTGCCAGCAGCTTGACAGGGGCGTTTGGCGAGCAGTACTTC. It translates to CASSLTGAFGEQYF.

The chain links TRBV10-3 to TRBJ2-5; TRBD2 matches at 7 bases. Germline V gives CDR1 ENHRY, CDR2 SYGVKD. With V trimmed by 6 bases and J by 4 bases, 11 bases remained unmatched. CDR3 size: 15 residues. DNA for the CDR3: TGTGCCATCAGCTCTTCGGGGGGTGTGGGAGAGACCCAGTACTTC. Residues: CAISSSGGVGETQYF.